The clone carrying this T cell receptor (beta chain) was counted many times. The length of the CDR3 is 16 residues. V lost 3 bases, J lost 8 bases, and 11 bases stayed unmatched. Germline V lookup: CDR1 MGHDK, CDR2 SYGVNS. The sample belongs to a study of T cells after yellow fever vaccination. TCRdb analysed the 5' RACE reads with MiXCR anew, one entry per CDR3 protein. The repertoire consists of 300,000 to 350,000 distinct CDR3 sequences, with 4% occurring once and the leading ten covering 20% to 25%. The chain combines TRBV25-1 with TRBJ1-2, with 11 bases lining up with TRBD1. This sequence was found in a man in his late teens or twenties who received the YFV17D yellow fever vaccine. Sample: PBMCs, taken 5 days after the yellow fever booster vaccination. The CDR3 coding sequence is TGTGCCAGCAGTGAGACCGGGACAGGGGGTTTGAAAGGCTACACCTTC. The encoded protein is CASSETGTGGLKGYTF.